This is a list of T cell receptor beta chains from one sample in a study of blood T cell repertoires in COVID-19. Here immunoSEQ multiplex PCR was the method, and the copy in TCRdb shows in-frame clones only, minus some. Among some 100,000 clones listed, 88% were seen once. Sequencing was performed on peripheral blood. The receptors were sampled from a man aged 45-60 years with COVID-19, enrolled during active disease. The CDR3 runs from the conserved cysteine through the conserved F or W. The order of the fields is D gene, J gene, V gene, clone size, CDR3 protein, CDR3 DNA. The D gene is left open where the match is weak. Clone size is shown for a subset of rows, as once, few, many or a class of expanded clone.

d_call: -; j_call: TRBJ2-2; v_call: TRBV5-1; clone_size: -; cdr3_aa: CASSLVRSGTGELFF; cdr3_nt: TGCGCCAGCAGCTTGGTAAGGAGTGGCACCGGGGAGCTGTTTTTT
d_call: TRBD2; j_call: TRBJ2-1; v_call: TRBV7-6; clone_size: once; cdr3_aa: CASSLRTSGDYNEQFF; cdr3_nt: TGTGCCAGCAGCTTAAGGACTAGCGGAGACTACAATGAGCAGTTCTTC
d_call: -; j_call: TRBJ1-1; v_call: TRBV30; clone_size: -; cdr3_aa: CAWRQGGTEAFF; cdr3_nt: TGTGCCTGGAGGCAGGGCGGCACTGAAGCTTTCTTT
d_call: TRBD1; j_call: TRBJ1-1; v_call: TRBV18; clone_size: -; cdr3_aa: CASSPPRGRTVNTEAFF; cdr3_nt: TGTGCCAGCTCACCACCAAGGGGGCGTACCGTGAACACTGAAGCTTTCTTT
d_call: TRBD1; j_call: TRBJ1-5; v_call: TRBV7-2; clone_size: few; cdr3_aa: CASSRDRGNSNQPQHF; cdr3_nt: TGTGCCAGCAGCAGGGACAGGGGGAATAGCAATCAGCCCCAGCATTTT
d_call: -; j_call: TRBJ2-1; v_call: TRBV4-1; clone_size: -; cdr3_aa: CASSQDSLLSYNEQFF; cdr3_nt: TGCGCCAGCAGCCAGGACAGTCTCCTCTCCTACAATGAGCAGTTCTTC
d_call: -; j_call: TRBJ2-3; v_call: TRBV7-6; clone_size: -; cdr3_aa: CASSRPGGFLDTQYF; cdr3_nt: TGTGCCAGCAGCCGACCGGGGGGCTTCCTAGATACGCAGTATTTT
d_call: -; j_call: TRBJ1-4; v_call: TRBV15; clone_size: -; cdr3_aa: CATSRGAGILSKLFF; cdr3_nt: TGTGCCACCAGCAGAGGTGCAGGGATTTTGAGTAAACTGTTTTTT
d_call: -; j_call: TRBJ2-7; v_call: TRBV25-1; clone_size: -; cdr3_aa: CASSPHSQNYYEQYF; cdr3_nt: TGTGCCAGCAGCCCCCATAGCCAGAACTACTACGAGCAGTACTTC
d_call: -; j_call: TRBJ1-6; v_call: TRBV24-1; clone_size: once; cdr3_aa: CATSDAGSPLHF; cdr3_nt: TGTGCCACCAGTGATGCGGGGTCACCCCTCCACTTT
d_call: TRBD1; j_call: TRBJ1-6; v_call: TRBV5-1; clone_size: -; cdr3_aa: CASSTHPRDRGGSPLHF; cdr3_nt: TGCGCCAGCAGCACCCACCCCCGGGACAGGGGAGGTTCACCCCTCCACTTT
d_call: TRBD2; j_call: TRBJ2-1; v_call: TRBV19; clone_size: -; cdr3_aa: CASSMAGSGFAGGEQNEQFF; cdr3_nt: TGTGCCAGTAGTATGGCAGGGTCAGGTTTCGCGGGGGGGGAACAAAATGAGCAGTTCTTC
d_call: -; j_call: TRBJ2-7; v_call: TRBV5-1; clone_size: once; cdr3_aa: CASREDSRTYEQYF; cdr3_nt: TGCGCCAGCAGGGAGGACAGCCGTACCTACGAGCAGTACTTC
d_call: -; j_call: TRBJ2-3; v_call: TRBV5-4; clone_size: few; cdr3_aa: CASRPSGLTDTQYF; cdr3_nt: TGTGCCAGCAGACCCTCGGGACTCACAGATACGCAGTATTTT
d_call: -; j_call: TRBJ1-1; v_call: TRBV21-1; clone_size: -; cdr3_aa: CASSKKVRAILTEAFF; cdr3_nt: TGTGCCAGCAGCAAAAAGGTCAGGGCTATTCTAACTGAAGCTTTCTTT
d_call: TRBD1; j_call: TRBJ2-7; v_call: TRBV28; clone_size: -; cdr3_aa: CASSLPGQGYEQYF; cdr3_nt: TGTGCCAGCAGTTTGCCGGGACAGGGATACGAGCAGTACTTC
d_call: -; j_call: TRBJ1-2; v_call: TRBV15; clone_size: many; cdr3_aa: CATSRDPAYGYTF; cdr3_nt: TGTGCCACCAGCAGAGATCCTGCGTATGGCTACACCTTC
d_call: TRBD1; j_call: TRBJ2-2; v_call: TRBV9; clone_size: -; cdr3_aa: CASSLGLFGQGLRELFF; cdr3_nt: TGTGCCAGCAGCCTTGGTTTATTTGGACAGGGGCTCAGGGAGCTGTTTTTT
d_call: TRBD1; j_call: TRBJ1-6; v_call: TRBV9; clone_size: -; cdr3_aa: CASSADRASLHF; cdr3_nt: TGTGCCAGCAGCGCTGACAGGGCGTCTCTCCACTTT
d_call: -; j_call: TRBJ2-1; v_call: TRBV1; clone_size: -; cdr3_aa: CTSSQPTSGGASSYNEQFF; cdr3_nt: TGCACCAGCAGCCAACCAACTAGCGGGGGGGCCAGCTCCTACAATGAGCAGTTCTTC
d_call: TRBD1; j_call: TRBJ2-4; v_call: TRBV4-1; clone_size: -; cdr3_aa: CASSRDRPQENIQYF; cdr3_nt: TGCGCCAGCAGCCGGGACAGGCCCCAGGAAAACATTCAGTACTTC
d_call: TRBD1; j_call: TRBJ1-6; v_call: TRBV7-2; clone_size: few; cdr3_aa: CASSFDRGLHSPLHF; cdr3_nt: TGTGCCAGCAGCTTTGACAGGGGGTTACATTCACCCCTCCACTTT
d_call: -; j_call: TRBJ2-2; v_call: TRBV7-3; clone_size: once; cdr3_aa: CASSLRGTGELFF; cdr3_nt: TGTGCCAGCAGCCTCAGGGGAACCGGGGAGCTGTTTTTT
d_call: TRBD1; j_call: TRBJ1-6; v_call: TRBV19; clone_size: -; cdr3_aa: CASSIDRGRSPLHF; cdr3_nt: TGTGCCAGTAGTATAGACAGGGGGCGTTCACCCCTCCACTTT
d_call: TRBD1; j_call: TRBJ2-1; v_call: TRBV6-4; clone_size: -; cdr3_aa: CASRGQGLNEQFF; cdr3_nt: TGTGCCAGCAGGGGACAGGGTTTGAATGAGCAGTTCTTC
d_call: -; j_call: TRBJ2-1; v_call: TRBV5-8; clone_size: -; cdr3_aa: CASSWRNLDEQFF; cdr3_nt: TGTGCCAGCAGCTGGCGGAATCTAGATGAGCAGTTCTTC
d_call: TRBD1; j_call: TRBJ1-3; v_call: TRBV6-1; clone_size: -; cdr3_aa: CASSEQPGTGTSGNTIYF; cdr3_nt: TGTGCCAGCAGTGAACAGCCCGGGACAGGGACCTCTGGAAACACCATATATTTT
d_call: TRBD2; j_call: TRBJ2-1; v_call: TRBV19; clone_size: once; cdr3_aa: CASTTGGGAGYNEQFF; cdr3_nt: TGTGCCAGTACCACTGGCGGGGGGGCGGGCTACAATGAGCAGTTCTTC
d_call: TRBD1; j_call: TRBJ1-4; v_call: TRBV4-1; clone_size: once; cdr3_aa: CASSKEGTGVWEKLFF; cdr3_nt: TGCGCCAGCAGCAAAGAGGGGACAGGGGTTTGGGAAAAACTGTTTTTT
d_call: TRBD2; j_call: TRBJ2-1; v_call: TRBV4-1; clone_size: -; cdr3_aa: CASSSRLAAVYNEQFF; cdr3_nt: TGCGCCAGCAGCTCAAGACTAGCGGCTGTATACAATGAGCAGTTCTTC
d_call: -; j_call: TRBJ2-7; v_call: TRBV7-8; clone_size: -; cdr3_aa: CASSLASRQYEQYF; cdr3_nt: TGTGCCAGCAGCTTAGCTTCACGACAGTACGAGCAGTACTTC
d_call: TRBD1; j_call: TRBJ1-4; v_call: TRBV4-1; clone_size: -; cdr3_aa: CASSPRDRGVATNEKLFF; cdr3_nt: TGCGCCAGCAGCCCACGGGACAGGGGGGTTGCAACTAATGAAAAACTGTTTTTT
d_call: TRBD1; j_call: TRBJ1-5; v_call: TRBV6-2/TRBV6-3; clone_size: -; cdr3_aa: CASSYRAGTANQPQHF; cdr3_nt: TGTGCCAGCAGTTACCGTGCCGGGACAGCCAATCAGCCCCAGCATTTT
d_call: TRBD2; j_call: TRBJ2-2; v_call: TRBV24-1; clone_size: few; cdr3_aa: CATSSGGLERGNTGELFF; cdr3_nt: TGTGCCACCTCAAGCGGGGGTTTGGAGCGGGGTAACACCGGGGAGCTGTTTTTT
d_call: TRBD1; j_call: TRBJ1-5; v_call: TRBV4-2; clone_size: -; cdr3_aa: CASSQAGQISNQPQHF; cdr3_nt: TGTGCCAGCAGCCAAGCGGGACAGATTAGCAATCAGCCCCAGCATTTT
d_call: TRBD2; j_call: TRBJ2-2; v_call: TRBV4-2; clone_size: once; cdr3_aa: CASSQAPSGVNTGELFF; cdr3_nt: TGTGCCAGCAGCCAAGCCCCAAGCGGGGTAAACACCGGGGAGCTGTTTTTT
d_call: TRBD1; j_call: TRBJ1-5; v_call: TRBV28; clone_size: -; cdr3_aa: CASSTTGQGAQPQHF; cdr3_nt: TGTGCCAGCAGTACAACGGGACAGGGGGCACAGCCCCAGCATTTT
d_call: TRBD2; j_call: TRBJ2-5; v_call: TRBV27; clone_size: -; cdr3_aa: CASSFSGGSQETQYF; cdr3_nt: TGTGCCAGCAGTTTCAGCGGGGGGTCCCAAGAGACCCAGTACTTC
d_call: -; j_call: TRBJ2-7; v_call: TRBV7-9; clone_size: -; cdr3_aa: CASSLAGSSYEQYF; cdr3_nt: TGTGCCAGCAGCTTAGCGGGGAGCTCCTACGAGCAGTACTTC